Listed below are T cell receptor beta chains from one sample, sequenced in a study of CD8+ T cells in alopecia areata. Only in-frame clones appear in the TCRdb table, and some are missing; sequencing was by immunoSEQ multiplex PCR. The sample records approximately 130,000 clones, about 50% being singletons. The material sequenced was NKG2D-low CD8+ T cells sorted from blood. The receptor set was obtained from a human donor with alopecia areata. Both conserved end residues are part of each CDR3. The order of the fields is CDR3 DNA, CDR3 protein, clone size, J gene, D gene, V gene. The D gene is left open where the match is weak. Size values are once, few and many counts, or a class for expanded clones, and some rows have none.

TGTGCCACCAGAGACCGATCCTCCTACGAGCAGTACTTC	CATRDRSSYEQYF	NA	TRBJ2-7	NA	TRBV15
TGTGCCTGGACCGCGGGGACTAGCGGTTACAATGAGCAGTTCTTC	CAWTAGTSGYNEQFF	NA	TRBJ2-1	TRBD2	TRBV30
TGTGCCAGCAGTGCCCGGGCCGGGGGTCAGCCCCAGCATTTT	CASSARAGGQPQHF	NA	TRBJ1-5	NA	TRBV27
TGTGCCAGCATGACCGATACGCAGTATTTT	CASMTDTQYF	NA	TRBJ2-3	NA	TRBV2
TGTGCCAGCAGCTTACCCCAAGAGACCCAGTACTTC	CASSLPQETQYF	few	TRBJ2-5	NA	TRBV14
TGCAGCATACGGACGGAGCAGTTCTTC	CSIRTEQFF	few	TRBJ2-1	NA	TRBV29-1
TGTGCCAGCAGTGAAGGGCCGGGACAGGGAGAATATTTT	CASSEGPGQGEYF	NA	TRBJ2-3	TRBD1	TRBV2
TGTGCCAGCAGCCCAGCCAGGGGATCCTATGGCTACACCTTC	CASSPARGSYGYTF	NA	TRBJ1-2	NA	TRBV5-4
TGCAGCGTTGAGGGACAGGGGGCTACCTACGAGCAGTACTTC	CSVEGQGATYEQYF	NA	TRBJ2-7	TRBD1	TRBV29-1
TGCAGCGTTGAAGAGGCTTGGCCAGGGGAGGACTATGGCTACACCTTC	CSVEEAWPGEDYGYTF	NA	TRBJ1-2	NA	TRBV29-1
TGCAGCGTTGACGGACAGGGCTACAATGAGCAGTTCTTC	CSVDGQGYNEQFF	NA	TRBJ2-1	TRBD1	TRBV29-1
TGTGCCAGTAGTGTAACAGGGCTCAATCAGCCCCAGCATTTT	CASSVTGLNQPQHF	few	TRBJ1-5	NA	TRBV19
TGTGCCTGGAGAGGGGCAGGACGGGAAGCTTTCTTT	CAWRGAGREAFF	NA	TRBJ1-1	NA	TRBV30
TGCGCCAGCAGCCAAGAGAACACCTACGAGCAGTACTTC	CASSQENTYEQYF	NA	TRBJ2-7	NA	TRBV4-1
TGCAGCGTTGGACCGGCGGGATTCGACAATGAGCAGTTCTTC	CSVGPAGFDNEQFF	NA	TRBJ2-1	NA	TRBV29-1
TGTGCCAGCAGTTTCGATCGCGGCGGGCGCTACAATGAGCAGTTCTTC	CASSFDRGGRYNEQFF	NA	TRBJ2-1	NA	TRBV27
TGCAGCGTGGTGGGGCAGGGATTGGGCGAGCAGTACTTC	CSVVGQGLGEQYF	NA	TRBJ2-7	NA	TRBV29-1
TGTGCCAGCAGACGCCGCACAGATACGCAGTATTTT	CASRRRTDTQYF	NA	TRBJ2-3	NA	TRBV27
TGTGCCAGCATTGGGGGATCGAACACCGGGGAGCTGTTTTTT	CASIGGSNTGELFF	NA	TRBJ2-2	NA	TRBV2
TGTGCCAGTAGTATCTACAATGAGCAGTTCTTC	CASSIYNEQFF	NA	TRBJ2-1	NA	TRBV19
TGTGCCAGCAGCTTAGGGGCCTCTTACCCAGATACGCAGTATTTT	CASSLGASYPDTQYF	NA	TRBJ2-3	NA	TRBV7-2
TGTGCCTGGAGTGTAGGGACTAGCTACAATGAGCAGTTCTTC	CAWSVGTSYNEQFF	NA	TRBJ2-1	TRBD2	TRBV30
TGTGCCACCAGCAGAGAAATGAATCAGCCCCAGCATTTT	CATSREMNQPQHF	NA	TRBJ1-5	NA	TRBV15
TGCGCCAGCAGCTTGACAGGGGGGTACGAGCAGTACTTC	CASSLTGGYEQYF	NA	TRBJ2-7	TRBD1	TRBV5-1
TGTGCCAGCAGGACGACTAGCCCCTTCAACGAGCAGTACTTC	CASRTTSPFNEQYF	NA	TRBJ2-7	TRBD2	TRBV28
TGTGCCAGCTCATTGGGTTCAGGGAGAACCTACAATGAGCAGTTCTTC	CASSLGSGRTYNEQFF	few	TRBJ2-1	NA	TRBV18
TGTGCCAGCAGCACCGGACAGGGTGTCCAGCCCCAGCATTTT	CASSTGQGVQPQHF	NA	TRBJ1-5	TRBD1	TRBV5-6
TGTGCCAGCAGTTACTTAGCGGGAGGCACAGATACGCAGTATTTT	CASSYLAGGTDTQYF	NA	TRBJ2-3	TRBD2	TRBV6-5
TGTGCCAGCTCACACCAAGAGGGTGGTGAAAAACTGTTTTTT	CASSHQEGGEKLFF	few	TRBJ1-4	NA	TRBV18
TGTGCCAGCAGAACTTACAATGAGCAGTTCTTC	CASRTYNEQFF	NA	TRBJ2-1	NA	TRBV27
TGTGCCAGCAGTTTTGAGGGACAGGGGGACGAGCAGTACTTC	CASSFEGQGDEQYF	NA	TRBJ2-7	TRBD1	TRBV27
TGCAGCGTTGAAAACAGAGCCACCTACAATGAGCAGTTCTTC	CSVENRATYNEQFF	NA	TRBJ2-1	NA	TRBV29-1
TGTGCCTGGAGTCCCGACAAGCACGAGCAGTACTTC	CAWSPDKHEQYF	NA	TRBJ2-7	NA	TRBV30
TGCAGCGTTGAGAGGGACTTCGAAGAGACCCAGTACTTC	CSVERDFEETQYF	NA	TRBJ2-5	NA	TRBV29-1
TGTGCCTGGAGTTCAAACATAGAGGGGCGAGGCACTGAAGCTTTCTTT	CAWSSNIEGRGTEAFF	NA	TRBJ1-1	NA	TRBV30